This T cell receptor (beta chain) comes out of a study of technical replicates of blood from a few donors. Only in-frame clones appear in the TCRdb table, and some are missing; sequencing was by immunoSEQ multiplex PCR. The top ten hold 0.25% of the sample, which has over 60,000 clones, 93% seen once. The CDR3 has 19 amino acids. The receptor's source is a human donor in good health. Sequences were obtained from T cells isolated from PBMCs. The chain links TRBV1 to TRBJ2-4; the DNA was not compared with TRBD2, the D call given in the table. TRBV1 is annotated as a pseudogene. The CDR3: CTSSQGRRGRRTTKNIQYF. The CDR3 region has the DNA TGCACCAGCAGCCAAGGGCGAAGGGGCAGGCGGACTACCAAAAACATTCAGTACTTC.